A selection of T cell receptor beta chains follows, all from one sample in a study of cytomegalovirus exposure and HLA in healthy donors. Assay: immunoSEQ multiplex PCR; the TCRdb copy retains only in-frame clones and omits some. The data contain around 65,000 clones, approximately 74% of them singletons. Sequenced: PBMCs. The receptors were sampled from a man in his forties in good health and CMV-seropositive. Both conserved end residues are part of each CDR3. D genes are given only for firm matches. Clone sizes are given selectively: once, few, many, or a class where the clone is expanded.

DNA: TGTGCCAGCAGTTTGCTAGGTCGGCACGAGCAGTACTTC
CDR3: CASSLLGRHEQYF
size: -
D: -
V: TRBV27
J: TRBJ2-7

DNA: TGCGCCAGCAACAACGGGCAGGGTGCCACCACCCTCCACTTT
CDR3: CASNNGQGATTLHF
size: -
D: -
V: TRBV4-1
J: TRBJ1-6

DNA: TGTGCCAGCAGCCCCATTGGTAGCGGGTCCACAGATACGCAGTATTTT
CDR3: CASSPIGSGSTDTQYF
size: -
D: TRBD2
V: TRBV7-2
J: TRBJ2-3

DNA: TGTGCCAGCAGCCAAAATCCGGGACAAGGCCATGAAAAACTGTTTTTT
CDR3: CASSQNPGQGHEKLFF
size: -
D: -
V: TRBV4-2
J: TRBJ1-4

DNA: TGTGCCAGCGTTGCCGGTCAACTCGCCAATGAGCAGTTCTTC
CDR3: CASVAGQLANEQFF
size: -
D: -
V: TRBV2
J: TRBJ2-1

DNA: TGTGCCAGTCGGGACCAAGAGACCCAGTACTTC
CDR3: CASRDQETQYF
size: -
D: -
V: TRBV2
J: TRBJ2-5

DNA: TGTGCCAGCAGACTGACTTCGGAGGGCCAAGGGTTCGAGCAGTACTTC
CDR3: CASRLTSEGQGFEQYF
size: -
D: -
V: TRBV6-6
J: TRBJ2-7

DNA: TGTGCCTGGAGTGTACTCTCGGGGGGCACTCAGCCCCAGCATTTT
CDR3: CAWSVLSGGTQPQHF
size: once
D: -
V: TRBV30
J: TRBJ1-5

DNA: TGTGCCAGTAGACTAACTAGCGGGGCTACAGATACGCAGTATTTT
CDR3: CASRLTSGATDTQYF
size: few
D: TRBD2
V: TRBV19
J: TRBJ2-3

DNA: TGCAGCGTCTCGCGTTCGGCGGGAGATACGCAGTATTTT
CDR3: CSVSRSAGDTQYF
size: -
D: -
V: TRBV29-1
J: TRBJ2-3

DNA: TGTGCCTATGACAGCTTCTCTGGAAACACCATATATTTT
CDR3: CAYDSFSGNTIYF
size: -
D: -
V: TRBV30
J: TRBJ1-3

DNA: TGCGCCAGCAGCCAAGATCCACAGCTGATCACCGGGGAGCTGTTTTTT
CDR3: CASSQDPQLITGELFF
size: -
D: -
V: TRBV4-3
J: TRBJ2-2

DNA: TGTGCCACCAGCAGTGGTGTGCGGACAGGGCAGCAGTTCTTC
CDR3: CATSSGVRTGQQFF
size: -
D: TRBD1
V: TRBV15
J: TRBJ2-1

DNA: TGCGCCAGCAGCCAACTAGGGGGCCAAGAGACCCAGTACTTC
CDR3: CASSQLGGQETQYF
size: -
D: -
V: TRBV4-1
J: TRBJ2-5

DNA: TGTGCCAGCAGCTTCACGCGGGGGGTGGGGGAGACCCAGTACTTC
CDR3: CASSFTRGVGETQYF
size: few
D: TRBD2
V: TRBV27
J: TRBJ2-5

DNA: TGCGCCAGCAGCTTGGGCCTGGACAGGCTGGTCTATGGCTACACCTTC
CDR3: CASSLGLDRLVYGYTF
size: -
D: TRBD1
V: TRBV5-1
J: TRBJ1-2

DNA: TGTGCCAGTAGCGACCCACTAGCCACTTTTAGGTTAGACAATGAGCAGTTCTTC
CDR3: CASSDPLATFRLDNEQFF
size: once
D: -
V: TRBV19
J: TRBJ2-1

DNA: TGTGCCAGTAGTGCCGGGACAGGTTGGTCCGAGCAGTACTTC
CDR3: CASSAGTGWSEQYF
size: -
D: TRBD1
V: TRBV19
J: TRBJ2-7

DNA: TGTGCCAGCAGTGATTGGGACCTAGCGGGCTCCTACAATGAGCAGTTCTTC
CDR3: CASSDWDLAGSYNEQFF
size: -
D: TRBD2
V: TRBV2
J: TRBJ2-1

DNA: TGTGCCAGCAGCTTAGTTGGGACAGGGGACTTCGGTGAAAAACTGTTTTTT
CDR3: CASSLVGTGDFGEKLFF
size: -
D: TRBD1
V: TRBV7-2
J: TRBJ1-4

DNA: TGTGCCAGCTCACCACCGAGCTCCTACAATGAGCAGTTCTTC
CDR3: CASSPPSSYNEQFF
size: few
D: -
V: TRBV18
J: TRBJ2-1

DNA: TGTGCCAGCAGCTGGAATACAGGGTTTTCTAATGAAAAACTGTTTTTT
CDR3: CASSWNTGFSNEKLFF
size: -
D: -
V: TRBV7-9
J: TRBJ1-4

DNA: TGTGCCAGCAGCTTATCAGGGGTTAATTCACCCCTCCACTTT
CDR3: CASSLSGVNSPLHF
size: -
D: -
V: TRBV7-9
J: TRBJ1-6

DNA: TGCAGCGTTGTTAGGGAGAACGAGCAGTACTTC
CDR3: CSVVRENEQYF
size: -
D: -
V: TRBV29-1
J: TRBJ2-7

DNA: TGTGCCAGCAGCCCAAGGGACAGGCTCTCCTACGAGCAGTACTTC
CDR3: CASSPRDRLSYEQYF
size: few
D: TRBD1
V: TRBV11-1
J: TRBJ2-7

DNA: TGTGCCAGCAGCCAAGAGGGGCGGGGGGGGCAAGATACGCAGTATTTT
CDR3: CASSQEGRGGQDTQYF
size: once
D: TRBD2
V: TRBV4-2
J: TRBJ2-3

DNA: TGCGCCAGCAGCCAAAACAGGGGGTACGGGTGGGTGCAGTACTTC
CDR3: CASSQNRGYGWVQYF
size: few
D: TRBD1
V: TRBV4-3
J: TRBJ2-7

DNA: TGTGCCAGCAGACCGACAGGGCCGGCTGAAGCTTTCTTT
CDR3: CASRPTGPAEAFF
size: -
D: TRBD1
V: TRBV6-1
J: TRBJ1-1

DNA: TGTGCCTGGAGTGTAGTATTGGGCGTGGGCGAGACCCAGTACTTC
CDR3: CAWSVVLGVGETQYF
size: -
D: -
V: TRBV30
J: TRBJ2-5

DNA: TGTGCCATACGGCCGCGGGGGGGCACAGATACGCAGTATTTT
CDR3: CAIRPRGGTDTQYF
size: -
D: TRBD2
V: TRBV10-3
J: TRBJ2-3

DNA: TGTGCCAGTAGTAAATGGGCAGATTACAATGAGCAGTTCTTC
CDR3: CASSKWADYNEQFF
size: -
D: -
V: TRBV19
J: TRBJ2-1

DNA: TGTGCCAGCAGTCAGGGACAGGTGAACACTGAAGCTTTCTTT
CDR3: CASSQGQVNTEAFF
size: -
D: TRBD1
V: TRBV6-5
J: TRBJ1-1

DNA: TGTGCCAGCAGCCCAAGCGGGACAGGGACCCTCAAGGCGTATGGCTACACCTTC
CDR3: CASSPSGTGTLKAYGYTF
size: -
D: TRBD1
V: TRBV9
J: TRBJ1-2

DNA: TGTGCCAGCAGCTTGCAAGCGGGGGAAGAGACCCAGTACTTC
CDR3: CASSLQAGEETQYF
size: -
D: TRBD2
V: TRBV5-4
J: TRBJ2-5

DNA: TGCGCCAGCAGCCAAGAGGGCGGGATACCCGCAGATACGCAGTATTTT
CDR3: CASSQEGGIPADTQYF
size: -
D: -
V: TRBV4-3
J: TRBJ2-3

DNA: TGTGCCAGCAGGTCAGGGGGAAACTACGAGCAGTACTTC
CDR3: CASRSGGNYEQYF
size: -
D: TRBD1
V: TRBV5-6
J: TRBJ2-7

DNA: TGTGCCAGCAGCTTAGCCACAGGGGCTGCTGAAGCTTTCTTT
CDR3: CASSLATGAAEAFF
size: -
D: TRBD1
V: TRBV7-8
J: TRBJ1-1

DNA: TGTGCCTGGACTTTTCGTGGGGGGACCGGGGAGCTGTTTTTT
CDR3: CAWTFRGGTGELFF
size: -
D: -
V: TRBV30
J: TRBJ2-2

DNA: TGTGCCAGCAGGACAGGGACTGGGGCCAACGTCCTGACTTTC
CDR3: CASRTGTGANVLTF
size: -
D: TRBD1
V: TRBV2
J: TRBJ2-6

DNA: TGCGCCAGCAGCCAAGAACTAGCGGGATCGTACGAGCAGTACTTC
CDR3: CASSQELAGSYEQYF
size: -
D: TRBD2
V: TRBV4-1
J: TRBJ2-7

DNA: TGTGCCATCAGTGCCTCGACAGGGCTGGGGTACGAGCAGTACTTC
CDR3: CAISASTGLGYEQYF
size: -
D: TRBD1
V: TRBV10-3
J: TRBJ2-7

DNA: TGTGCCAGCAGTGGGACAGGGTTCCACAATGAGCAGTTCTTC
CDR3: CASSGTGFHNEQFF
size: -
D: TRBD1
V: TRBV27
J: TRBJ2-1

DNA: TGCAGCGTTAAGCGGCAGGGGAAGGGGACCGGGGAGCTGTTTTTT
CDR3: CSVKRQGKGTGELFF
size: -
D: -
V: TRBV29-1
J: TRBJ2-2

DNA: TGTGCCAGCAGTGAAGGTAGCGGGGCTGACAATGAGCAGTTCTTC
CDR3: CASSEGSGADNEQFF
size: once
D: TRBD2
V: TRBV6-1
J: TRBJ2-1

DNA: TGTGCCAGCAGCCGACAGGGCGGTCAGCCCCAGCATTTT
CDR3: CASSRQGGQPQHF
size: -
D: TRBD1
V: TRBV7-2
J: TRBJ1-5

DNA: TGTGCCAGCAGCCCTCGCGGGGGTGGCAATGAGCAGTTCTTC
CDR3: CASSPRGGGNEQFF
size: -
D: TRBD2
V: TRBV9
J: TRBJ2-1

DNA: TGTGCCAGCAGTTCACGGGGGGGCGCAGATACGCAGTATTTT
CDR3: CASSSRGGADTQYF
size: -
D: TRBD2
V: TRBV27
J: TRBJ2-3

DNA: TGCGCCAGCAGCTCAAGTCCGGGACAGGGGTCCTACGAGCAGTACTTC
CDR3: CASSSSPGQGSYEQYF
size: -
D: TRBD1
V: TRBV5-1
J: TRBJ2-7

DNA: TGCGCCAGCACTTTTGGGGGGGTTGGTGATACGCAGTATTTT
CDR3: CASTFGGVGDTQYF
size: -
D: TRBD2
V: TRBV4-1
J: TRBJ2-3

DNA: TGTGCCAGCAGCCTTAGCGGACAGGGGGCGGGTGAAAAACTGTTTTTT
CDR3: CASSLSGQGAGEKLFF
size: -
D: TRBD1
V: TRBV4-2
J: TRBJ1-4

DNA: TGCAGCGTTGAAGACCCTAAAGAGACCCAGTACTTC
CDR3: CSVEDPKETQYF
size: -
D: -
V: TRBV29-1
J: TRBJ2-5

DNA: TGTGCCAGCAGCTTAACAGGGGTTGCCTACGAGCAGTACTTC
CDR3: CASSLTGVAYEQYF
size: -
D: TRBD1
V: TRBV5-6
J: TRBJ2-7